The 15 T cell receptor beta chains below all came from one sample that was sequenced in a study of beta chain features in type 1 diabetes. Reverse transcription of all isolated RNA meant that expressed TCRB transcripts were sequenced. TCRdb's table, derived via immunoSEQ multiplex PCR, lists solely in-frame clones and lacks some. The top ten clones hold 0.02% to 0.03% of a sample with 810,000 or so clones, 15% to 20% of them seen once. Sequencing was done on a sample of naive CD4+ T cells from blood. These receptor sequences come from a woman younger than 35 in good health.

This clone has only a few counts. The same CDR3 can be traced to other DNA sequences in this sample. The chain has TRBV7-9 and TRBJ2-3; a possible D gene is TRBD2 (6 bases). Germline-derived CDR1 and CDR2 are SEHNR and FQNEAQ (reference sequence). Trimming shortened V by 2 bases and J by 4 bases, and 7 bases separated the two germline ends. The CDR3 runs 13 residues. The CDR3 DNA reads TGTGCCAGCAGCTTAACGGGGGCAGATACGCAGTATTTT. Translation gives CASSLTGADTQYF.

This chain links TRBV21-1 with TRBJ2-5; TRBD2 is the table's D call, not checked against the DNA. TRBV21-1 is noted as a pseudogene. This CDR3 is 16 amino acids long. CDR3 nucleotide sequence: TGTGCCAGCAGCAAAGGACGGGAGGGCCTGGGGGAGACCCAGTACTTC. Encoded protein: CASSKGREGLGETQYF.

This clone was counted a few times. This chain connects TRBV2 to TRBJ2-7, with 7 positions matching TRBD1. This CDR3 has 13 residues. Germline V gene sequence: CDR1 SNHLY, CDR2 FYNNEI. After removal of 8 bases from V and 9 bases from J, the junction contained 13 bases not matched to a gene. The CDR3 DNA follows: TGTGCCAGCCGCCGGACAGGTAGTGTCGGGCAGTACTTC. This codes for CASRRTGSVGQYF. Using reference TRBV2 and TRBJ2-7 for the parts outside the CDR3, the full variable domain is EPEVTQTPSHQVTQMGQEVILRCVPISNHLYFYWYRQILGQKVEFLVSFYNNEISEKSEIFDDQFSVERPDGSNFTLKIRSTKLEDSAMYFCASRRTGSVGQYFGPGTRLTVT.

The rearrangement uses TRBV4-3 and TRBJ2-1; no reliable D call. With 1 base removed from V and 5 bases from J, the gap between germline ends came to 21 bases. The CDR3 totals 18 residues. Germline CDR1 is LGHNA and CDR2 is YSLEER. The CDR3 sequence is CASSQVHGVSWSNNEQFF. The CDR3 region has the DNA TGCGCCAGCAGCCAAGTTCATGGCGTAAGTTGGTCAAACAATGAGCAGTTCTTC.

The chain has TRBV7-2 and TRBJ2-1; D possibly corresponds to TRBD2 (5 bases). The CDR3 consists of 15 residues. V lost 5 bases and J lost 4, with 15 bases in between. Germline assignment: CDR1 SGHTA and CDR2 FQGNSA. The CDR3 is CASSLGAAYYNEQFF. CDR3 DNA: TGTGCCAGCAGCCTCGGAGCGGCTTATTACAATGAGCAGTTCTTC.

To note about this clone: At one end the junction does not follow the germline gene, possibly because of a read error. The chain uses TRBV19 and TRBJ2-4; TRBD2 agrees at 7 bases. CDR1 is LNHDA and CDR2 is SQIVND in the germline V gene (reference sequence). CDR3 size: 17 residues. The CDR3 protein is CASSSKAASGAKTIQYF. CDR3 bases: TGTGCCAGTAGTTCCAAGGCCGCTAGCGGAGCCAAAACCATTCAGTACTTC.

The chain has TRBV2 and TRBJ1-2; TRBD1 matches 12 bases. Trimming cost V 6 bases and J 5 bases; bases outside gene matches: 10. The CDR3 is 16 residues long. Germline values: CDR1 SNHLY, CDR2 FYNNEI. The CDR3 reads CASSTGQGAPPYGYTF. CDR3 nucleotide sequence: TGTGCCAGCAGCACGGGACAGGGGGCGCCTCCGTATGGCTACACCTTC.

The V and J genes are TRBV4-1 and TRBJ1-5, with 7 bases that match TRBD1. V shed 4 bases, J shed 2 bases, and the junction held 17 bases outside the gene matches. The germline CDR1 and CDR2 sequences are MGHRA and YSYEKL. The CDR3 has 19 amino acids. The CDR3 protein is CASSPRLATGVVGNQPQHF. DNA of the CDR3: TGCGCCAGCAGCCCGAGGCTGGCCACAGGGGTTGTAGGCAATCAGCCCCAGCATTTT.

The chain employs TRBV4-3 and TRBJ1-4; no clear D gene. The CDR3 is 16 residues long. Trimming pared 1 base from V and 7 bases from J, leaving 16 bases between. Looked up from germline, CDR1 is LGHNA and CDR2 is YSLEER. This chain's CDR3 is CASSQGAARPSEKLFF. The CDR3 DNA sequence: TGCGCCAGCAGCCAAGGGGCAGCCCGGCCGAGTGAAAAACTGTTTTTT.

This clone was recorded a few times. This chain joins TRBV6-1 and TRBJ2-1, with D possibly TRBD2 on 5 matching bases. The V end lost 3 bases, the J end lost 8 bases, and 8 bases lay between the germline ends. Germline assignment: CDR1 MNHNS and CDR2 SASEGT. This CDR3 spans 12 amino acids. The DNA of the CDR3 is TGTGCCAGCAGTGAGCGAGGGCATGAGCAGTTCTTC. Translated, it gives CASSERGHEQFF.

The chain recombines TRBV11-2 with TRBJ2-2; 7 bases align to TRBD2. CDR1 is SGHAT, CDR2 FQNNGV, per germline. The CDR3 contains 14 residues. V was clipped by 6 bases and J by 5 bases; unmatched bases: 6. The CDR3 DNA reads TGTGCCAGCAGGCGAATAGCGGGTACCGGGGAGCTGTTTTTT. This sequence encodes CASRRIAGTGELFF. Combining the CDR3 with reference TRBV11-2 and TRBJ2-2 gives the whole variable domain EAGVAQSPRYKIIEKRQSVAFWCNPISGHATLYWYQQILGQGPKLLIQFQNNGVVDDSQLPKDRFSAERLKGVDSTLKIQPAKLEDSAVYLCASRRIAGTGELFFGEGSRLTVL.

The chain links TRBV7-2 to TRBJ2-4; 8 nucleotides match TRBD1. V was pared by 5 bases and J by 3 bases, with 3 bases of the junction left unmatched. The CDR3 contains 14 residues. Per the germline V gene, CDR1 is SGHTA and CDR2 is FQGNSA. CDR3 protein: CASSPDRGKNIQYF. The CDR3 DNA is TGTGCCAGCAGCCCAGACAGGGGCAAAAACATTCAGTACTTC.

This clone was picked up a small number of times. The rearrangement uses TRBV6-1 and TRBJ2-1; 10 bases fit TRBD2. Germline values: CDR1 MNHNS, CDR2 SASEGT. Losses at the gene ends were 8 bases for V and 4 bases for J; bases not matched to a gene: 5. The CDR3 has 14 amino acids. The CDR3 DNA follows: TGTGCCAGCGATCTAGCGGGAGTTTACAATGAGCAGTTCTTC. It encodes CASDLAGVYNEQFF.

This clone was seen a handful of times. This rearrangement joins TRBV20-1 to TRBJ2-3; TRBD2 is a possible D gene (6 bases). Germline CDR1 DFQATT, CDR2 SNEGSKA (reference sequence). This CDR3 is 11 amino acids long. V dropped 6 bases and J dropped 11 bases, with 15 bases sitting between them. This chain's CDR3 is CSAPTGTQQYF. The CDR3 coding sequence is TGCAGTGCCCCGACCGGGACTCAGCAGTATTTT.

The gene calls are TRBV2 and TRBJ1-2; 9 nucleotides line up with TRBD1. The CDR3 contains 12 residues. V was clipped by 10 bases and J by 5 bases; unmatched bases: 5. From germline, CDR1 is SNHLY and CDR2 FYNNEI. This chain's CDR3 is CAIIQGAYGYTF. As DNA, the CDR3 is TGTGCCATTATACAGGGGGCTTATGGCTACACCTTC.